These 4 T cell receptor beta chains came from one sample sequenced in a study of blood T cells in healthy people across ages (dated by TCRdb to the mid-2010s). The receptor library was made with 5' RACE. TCRdb names Illumina HiSeq 2500 as the instrument used. The second PCR ran for roughly 7 to 11 cycles and used a J-beta primer mix along with a sample-barcoded 5' primer. TCRdb trimmed the raw reads at Q25, called clones with MiXCR and kept productive beta chains. A single entry per CDR3 protein holds the most common genes and DNA from its merged rows. For this sample there are 790,000 or so distinct CDR3 sequences; around half appear just once. The ten biggest clones cover around 18% of the sample. The sequencing sample was made of blood. The receptors here all came from a man older than 75 in good health.

The rearrangement links TRBV12-3 or TRBV12-4 to TRBJ1-4; D not certain. Between the trimmed V and J ends, which lost 10 bases and 13 bases, there was a span of 19 bases. The CDR3 is 12 residues long. CDR3 sequence reads: CANPVVPVGLFF. In DNA form, the CDR3 reads TGTGCCAACCCCGTAGTACCGGTTGGACTGTTTTTT.

This chain connects TRBV3-1 to TRBJ2-6, with D unresolved. The CDR3 loop spans 16 amino acids. Between the trimmed V and J ends, which lost 4 bases and 1 base, there was a span of 11 bases. Germline assignment: CDR1 LGHDT and CDR2 YNNKEL (reference sequence). This CDR3 is CASSPSPISGANVLTF. Here the CDR3 DNA reads TGTGCCAGCAGCCCTAGTCCTATTTCTGGGGCCAACGTCCTGACTTTC.

This clonotype was found a few times. This rearrangement joins TRBV24-1 to TRBJ2-3; 10 nucleotides align to TRBD2. The germline V gene encodes CDR1 KGHDR and CDR2 SFDVKD. The CDR3 runs to 16 residues. Losses at the gene ends were 4 bases for V and 2 bases for J; bases not matched to a gene: 5. In DNA form, the CDR3 reads TGTGCCACCAGTGAACCGACTAGCGGGCTCACAGATACGCAGTATTTT. It encodes CATSEPTSGLTDTQYF.

The rearrangement links TRBV20-1 to TRBJ1-6; 9 nucleotides agree with TRBD1. The CDR3 consists of 15 residues. After removal of 6 bases from V and 6 bases from J, the junction contained 9 bases not matched to a gene. Germline V gene sequence: CDR1 DFQATT, CDR2 SNEGSKA (reference sequence). The chain's CDR3 is CSARDREVRNSPLHF. CDR3 DNA sequence: TGCAGTGCAAGGGACAGGGAGGTTCGTAATTCACCCCTCCACTTT.